Described below is a single T cell receptor beta chain sequence and its context. This sample was included in a study of T cell changes during pregnancy in multiple sclerosis. This CDR3 spans 15 amino acids. Germline-derived CDR1 and CDR2 are LGHNA and YSLEER. The ends were cut back, 1 base at V and 4 bases at J, with 12 bases in the middle. TCRdb's copy holds only in-frame clones and misses some; the assay was immunoSEQ multiplex PCR. The repertoire holds about 52,000 clones, around 92% seen once, with about 0.75% in the top ten. The sequences come from CD4+ T cells from peripheral blood mononuclear cells, collected in the third trimester of pregnancy. V usage is TRBV4-3 and J usage is TRBJ2-3; D unclear. This clonotype was sampled from a female donor with multiple sclerosis, enrolled in a pregnancy study. The DNA of the CDR3 is TGCGCCAGCAGCCAAGTAGCCGACCTCGCAGATACGCAGTATTTT. Protein sequence: CASSQVADLADTQYF.